Presented here are 14 T cell receptor beta chains from one specimen sequenced in a study of T-cell reconstitution after alpha-beta-depleted transplantation in children. Researchers prepared the TCRbeta library using unique molecular identifiers, the study reports. In TCRdb, the PCR reads were re-called with MiXCR into one record per CDR3 protein. The data show about 580,000 distinct CDR3 sequences, roughly 23% seen once. This material consisted of PBMCs, mostly from graft donor cells, taken 360 days after TCRalphabeta/CD19-depleted stem cell transplant. These receptors all come from a boy younger than two who had a stem cell transplant for acute myeloid leukemia, so the T cells may come from the graft donor.

Many counts were recorded for this clonotype. This sequence joins TRBV4-3 and TRBJ2-2; D may be TRBD1 (5 bases). Germline CDR1 reads LGHNA; CDR2 reads YSLEER. V was cut by 4 bases and J by 6 bases, with 15 bases left in between. This CDR3 region has 15 residues. The CDR3, as DNA: TGCGCCAGCAGCCCCCAGGGTATGGTTGCCGGGGAGCTGTTTTTT. It is translated as CASSPQGMVAGELFF.

This clonotype has a handful of counts. The chain employs TRBV12-3 or TRBV12-4 and TRBJ2-7; D is perhaps TRBD1 (6 bases). Trimming took off 5 bases at V and 2 bases at J, with 16 bases between the two ends. The CDR3 runs to 15 residues. CDR3: CASSPQGLPTYEQYF. The DNA of the CDR3 is TGTGCCAGCAGTCCGCAGGGGCTGCCCACCTACGAGCAGTACTTC.

The rearrangement uses TRBV11-2 and TRBJ1-2; D uncertain. Trimming removed 0 bases from V and 4 bases from J, with 6 bases in between. CDR3 length: 13 amino acids. Germline loops: CDR1 SGHAT, CDR2 FQNNGV. The DNA of the CDR3 is TGTGCCAGCAGCTTAGAGACTCTCTATGGCTACACCTTC. Translation: CASSLETLYGYTF. Based on the CDR3 plus reference TRBV11-2 and TRBJ1-2, the full variable domain is EAGVAQSPRYKIIEKRQSVAFWCNPISGHATLYWYQQILGQGPKLLIQFQNNGVVDDSQLPKDRFSAERLKGVDSTLKIQPAKLEDSAVYLCASSLETLYGYTFGSGTRLTVV.

This clonotype has just a few counts. The chain is built from TRBV28 and TRBJ1-2; D unclear. The V end was cut by 1 base, the J end by 2 bases, with 8 bases between. The germline CDR1 and CDR2 sequences are MDHEN and SYDVKM. CDR3 length: 14 amino acids. As DNA, the CDR3 is TGTGCCAGCAGTTTATCCCAGGACAACTATGGCTACACCTTC. It translates to CASSLSQDNYGYTF.

This clonotype showed up just a few times. The V call is TRBV20-1, the J call TRBJ2-1; 7 bases fit TRBD2. Germline V gene sequence: CDR1 DFQATT, CDR2 SNEGSKA (reference sequence). The CDR3 totals 12 residues. The CDR3 DNA reads as TGCAAAGCTAGCGGTGATAACAATGAGCAGTTCTTC. It yields the protein CKASGDNNEQFF.

This clonotype was detected ten times or more. The genes are TRBV27 and TRBJ2-3; TRBD2 might be the D (5 bases). The CDR3 has 15 amino acids. The germline V gene encodes CDR1 MNHEY and CDR2 SMNVEV (reference sequence). V lost 1 base, J lost 2 bases, and 10 bases lay in between. CDR3 in amino acids: CASSLFLDYTDTQYF. Written as DNA, the CDR3 is TGTGCCAGCAGTTTATTCCTCGACTACACAGATACGCAGTATTTT.

This clonotype has just a few counts. This chain links TRBV4-3 with TRBJ2-7; possibly TRBD1 or TRBD2 for D (6 bases each). The CDR3 runs 18 residues. Germline CDR1 is LGHNA and CDR2 is YSLEER. With 0 bases removed from V and 1 base from J, the gap between germline ends came to 19 bases. As DNA, the CDR3 is TGCGCCAGCAGCCAAGACCCACCGGGGGCCCCCCGGTCCTACGAGCAGTACTTC. It yields the protein CASSQDPPGAPRSYEQYF.

This clonotype showed up many times. CDR3 in amino acids: CSAMHGQGSYEQYF. The CDR3 coding sequence is TGCAGTGCAATGCACGGACAGGGGAGCTACGAGCAGTACTTC. The chain links TRBV20-1 to TRBJ2-7, with TRBD1 matching 9 bases. CDR1 is DFQATT, CDR2 SNEGSKA, per germline (reference sequence). With 6 bases clipped from V and 3 bases from J, the junction kept 9 bases outside the gene matches. The CDR3 spans 14 residues.

The CDR3 reads CASSPPSTGTYEQYF. The CDR3 bases are TGTGCCAGCAGCCCGCCTTCGACAGGTACCTACGAGCAGTACTTC. This chain uses TRBV2 with TRBJ2-7; a possible D gene is TRBD1 (6 bases). The CDR3 totals 15 residues. From germline, CDR1 is SNHLY and CDR2 FYNNEI. Trimming pared 6 bases from V and 2 bases from J, leaving 17 bases between. The full variable domain, rest sourced from reference TRBV2 and TRBJ2-7, is EPEVTQTPSHQVTQMGQEVILRCVPISNHLYFYWYRQILGQKVEFLVSFYNNEISEKSEIFDDQFSVERPDGSNFTLKIRSTKLEDSAMYFCASSPPSTGTYEQYFGPGTRLTVT.

This clonotype was observed at least ten times. The gene calls are TRBV2 and TRBJ1-2; 10 bases align to TRBD1. Germline trimming cut 7 bases from V and 7 bases from J; bases unmatched to any gene: 9. Germline CDR1 reads SNHLY; CDR2 reads FYNNEI. CDR3 length: 14 residues. The CDR3 coding sequence is TGTGCCAGCATAGTTCGACAGGGGGCTGGTGGCTACACCTTC. It encodes CASIVRQGAGGYTF. Filled out from reference TRBV2 and TRBJ1-2, the complete variable domain reads EPEVTQTPSHQVTQMGQEVILRCVPISNHLYFYWYRQILGQKVEFLVSFYNNEISEKSEIFDDQFSVERPDGSNFTLKIRSTKLEDSAMYFCASIVRQGAGGYTFGSGTRLTVV.

The V and J genes are TRBV5-1 and TRBJ2-7; 9 positions match TRBD1. V shed 4 bases, J shed 4 bases, and the junction held 6 bases outside the gene matches. The CDR3 has 14 residues. Germline CDR1 SGHRS, CDR2 YFSETQ. CDR3 DNA sequence: TGCGCCAGCAGCCCGGCCGGGACAGGGTACGAGCAGTACTTC. Translating it yields CASSPAGTGYEQYF.

The chain couples TRBV6-1 to TRBJ2-3; TRBD2 matches 7 bases. Germline V gene data show CDR1 as MNHNS and CDR2 as SASEGT. The CDR3 covers 15 residues. The trim removed 7 bases at V and 1 base at J, leaving 8 bases unmatched. The chain's CDR3 is CASMWGSGGTDTQYF. Here the CDR3 DNA reads TGTGCCAGCATGTGGGGCAGCGGGGGCACAGATACGCAGTATTTT.

This chain joins TRBV20-1 and TRBJ2-7, with D perhaps TRBD1 (5 bases). V was clipped by 0 bases and J by 6 bases, with 12 bases between them. Germline V lookup: CDR1 DFQATT, CDR2 SNEGSKA (reference sequence). This CDR3 region has 13 residues. The chain's CDR3 is CSARDGRAGEQYV. CDR3 DNA sequence: TGCAGTGCTAGAGATGGCAGGGCCGGCGAGCAGTACGTC.

V is TRBV5-5 and J is TRBJ2-3; 11 nucleotides match TRBD2. This CDR3 comprises 18 residues. Germline V gene data show CDR1 as SGHKS and CDR2 as YYEKEE (reference sequence). Trimming removed 4 bases from V and 7 bases from J; junction bases left unmatched: 17. CDR3 DNA: TGTGCCAGCAGCGATTACTGGTTAGCGGGGGGGACACAAAATACGCAGTATTTT. Protein: CASSDYWLAGGTQNTQYF.